This is a list of T cell receptor beta chains from one sample in a study of identical twins. TCRdb passed the 5' RACE reads through MiXCR, listing each CDR3 protein once. The sample carries roughly 480,000 distinct CDR3 sequences, around 24% recorded once. These data are also associated with another study on T cells expressing NK-cell markers.

Sequenced sample: CD4+ T cells sorted from blood. All receptors derive from a young woman in good health. CDR3s include the opening cysteine and the closing phenylalanine or tryptophan. The order of the fields is clone size, J gene, D gene, CDR3 length, V gene, CDR3 protein, CDR3 DNA. A D gene is named only where the DNA matches it firmly. A row's size may be missing; if present it is once, few, many or a size class.

>NA|TRBJ2-3|TRBD2|15|TRBV24-1
CATRSGTSGSDTQYF
TGTGCCACCAGATCCGGGACTAGCGGATCAGATACGCAGTATTTT
>few|TRBJ2-1|NA|10|TRBV19
CASGGTGQFF
TGTGCCAGTGGGGGCACAGGACAGTTCTTC
>NA|TRBJ2-2|NA|16|TRBV20-1
CSAQAVGSAYTGELFF
TGCAGTGCCCAGGCAGTGGGGTCGGCCTACACCGGGGAGCTGTTTTTT
>NA|TRBJ2-2|NA|15|TRBV27
CASSPSGSNTGELFF
TGTGCCAGCAGCCCCAGCGGGTCGAACACCGGGGAGCTGTTTTTT
>NA|TRBJ2-4|TRBD2|16|TRBV20-1
CSASRGRAGAKNIQYF
TGCAGTGCTAGCCGCGGGAGGGCCGGGGCCAAAAACATTCAGTACTTC
>NA|TRBJ2-5|NA|12|TRBV11-2
CASSLERQTQYF
TGTGCCAGCAGCTTAGAGAGGCAGACCCAGTACTTC
>few|TRBJ1-1|NA|18|TRBV6-2/TRBV6-3
CASSFGGRADITNTEAFF
TGTGCCAGCAGTTTTGGGGGACGGGCAGACATTACGAACACTGAAGCTTTCTTT
>NA|TRBJ2-2|NA|15|TRBV7-9
CASSLLGNHTGELFF
TGTGCCAGCAGCTTACTCGGGAATCACACCGGGGAGCTGTTTTTT
>few|TRBJ2-3|NA|16|TRBV6-1
CASNDGTGGRTDTQYF
TGTGCCAGCAACGACGGGACGGGGGGCAGGACAGATACGCAGTATTTT
>few|TRBJ2-1|NA|17|TRBV7-2
CASSLFSPHLSYNEQFF
TGTGCCAGCAGCTTATTTAGCCCCCACCTCTCCTACAATGAGCAGTTCTTC
>NA|TRBJ1-1|NA|13|TRBV6-5
CASSYRSDTEAFF
TGTGCCAGCAGTTACCGGAGCGACACTGAAGCTTTCTTT
>few|TRBJ2-2|NA|15|TRBV20-1
CSARGRGLDTGELFF
TGCAGTGCTAGGGGTCGGGGGCTGGACACCGGGGAGCTGTTTTTT
>NA|TRBJ2-2|NA|14|TRBV18
CASSGLTNTGELFF
TGTGCCAGCTCGGGGCTGACGAACACCGGGGAGCTGTTTTTT
>once|TRBJ1-2|NA|13|TRBV12-3/TRBV12-4
CASSPLGGPGYTF
TGTGCCAGCAGTCCCCTCGGGGGGCCTGGCTACACCTTC
>few|TRBJ1-2|NA|15|TRBV19
CASSLGPGQARGYTF
TGTGCCAGTAGCTTGGGACCGGGCCAGGCACGGGGCTACACCTTC
>few|TRBJ2-7|NA|14|TRBV12-3/TRBV12-4
CASSFRAGSYEQYF
TGTGCCAGCAGTTTCCGGGCGGGATCCTACGAGCAGTACTTC
>NA|TRBJ2-7|NA|12|TRBV20-1
CSASPDPYEQYF
TGCAGTGCCTCCCCCGACCCCTACGAGCAGTACTTC
>NA|TRBJ2-2|NA|15|TRBV6-2/TRBV6-3
CASRDLRANTGELFF
TGTGCCAGCAGGGACCTCAGGGCGAACACCGGGGAGCTGTTTTTT
>many|TRBJ2-2|NA|17|TRBV5-1
CASSPGTQRSNTGELFF
TGCGCCAGCAGCCCCGGGACACAAAGAAGCAACACCGGGGAGCTGTTTTTT
>few|TRBJ2-1|NA|15|TRBV19
CASRLQPFSYNEQFF
TGTGCCAGTAGGCTTCAGCCTTTCTCCTACAATGAGCAGTTCTTC
>NA|TRBJ2-1|NA|13|TRBV10-2
CASRLSRYNEQFF
TGCGCCAGCAGGTTGAGCCGTTACAATGAGCAGTTCTTC
>many|TRBJ1-1|NA|14|TRBV5-1
CASSRGTQGTEAFF
TGCGCCAGCAGCCGCGGGACCCAGGGGACTGAAGCTTTCTTT
>NA|TRBJ2-5|NA|16|TRBV12-3/TRBV12-4
CASTKGWREARETQYF
TGTGCCAGCACCAAAGGATGGCGGGAAGCAAGGGAGACCCAGTACTTC
>few|TRBJ1-2|NA|14|TRBV5-1
CASSLALGRSGYTF
TGCGCCAGCAGCTTGGCCCTGGGGAGAAGTGGCTACACCTTC
>few|TRBJ2-7|NA|12|TRBV29-1
CSVVGGQDEQYF
TGCAGCGTTGTGGGGGGGCAGGACGAGCAGTACTTC
>NA|TRBJ2-7|NA|14|TRBV6-5
CASSYRETDYEQYF
TGTGCCAGCAGTTACAGGGAAACGGACTACGAGCAGTACTTC
>NA|TRBJ2-7|NA|15|TRBV15
CATSRDGTSFYEQYF
TGTGCCACCAGCAGGGACGGGACCTCCTTCTACGAGCAGTACTTC
>NA|TRBJ2-7|TRBD1|13|TRBV3-1
CASRPTGGYEQYF
TGTGCCAGCAGGCCAACAGGGGGCTACGAGCAGTACTTC
>many|TRBJ2-7|NA|14|TRBV6-1
CASRFGGAHYEQYF
TGTGCCAGCAGATTTGGCGGGGCCCACTACGAGCAGTACTTC
>few|TRBJ1-1|NA|13|TRBV15
CATSRDFGVGAFF
TGTGCCACCAGCAGAGATTTTGGGGTAGGGGCTTTCTTT
>many|TRBJ2-3|NA|12|TRBV2
CASKGGRDTQYF
TGTGCCAGCAAGGGGGGTAGGGATACGCAGTATTTT
>few|TRBJ2-3|NA|15|TRBV20-1
CSARTGDLFADTQYF
TGCAGTGCTAGAACCGGGGACTTATTTGCAGATACGCAGTATTTT
>few|TRBJ1-3|NA|15|TRBV20-1
CSARDAGEGGNTIYF
TGCAGTGCTAGAGATGCAGGGGAGGGTGGAAACACCATATATTTT
>NA|TRBJ2-5|NA|13|TRBV4-3
CASSQVEGETQYF
TGCGCCAGCAGCCAAGTCGAAGGGGAGACCCAGTACTTC
>few|TRBJ2-1|NA|13|TRBV12-3/TRBV12-4
CASSLLAVNEQFF
TGTGCCAGCAGTTTATTAGCGGTCAATGAGCAGTTCTTC
>NA|TRBJ2-5|NA|13|TRBV6-5
CASSSGARETQYF
TGTGCCAGCAGTTCCGGAGCTCGCGAGACCCAGTACTTC
>few|TRBJ2-2|TRBD2|16|TRBV6-5
CASSYSTSGRIGELFF
TGTGCCAGCAGTTACTCGACTAGCGGGAGGATCGGGGAGCTGTTTTTT
>NA|TRBJ1-2|NA|14|TRBV6-5
CASSYLPSFYGYTF
TGTGCCAGCAGTTACCTACCCTCGTTTTATGGCTACACCTTC
>NA|TRBJ1-1|NA|14|TRBV9
CASTPTGGNTEAFF
TGTGCCAGCACCCCGACCGGGGGGAACACTGAAGCTTTCTTT
>few|TRBJ1-1|NA|13|TRBV6-4
CASSRGIGTEAFF
TGTGCCAGCAGTCGGGGGATCGGGACTGAAGCTTTCTTT
>once|TRBJ2-7|NA|14|TRBV20-1
CSAGGGRSTYEQYF
TGCAGTGCTGGGGGGGGGCGGTCGACATACGAGCAGTACTTC
>NA|TRBJ2-1|TRBD2|15|TRBV29-1
CSARPGTSRNNEQFF
TGCAGCGCCCGGCCCGGGACTAGCAGAAACAATGAGCAGTTCTTC
>NA|TRBJ2-5|NA|15|TRBV5-1
CASSFRRTKEETQYF
TGCGCCAGCAGCTTCCGGCGGACAAAGGAAGAGACCCAGTACTTC
>few|TRBJ1-6|TRBD1|16|TRBV20-1
CSAREPRTGGESPLHF
TGCAGTGCTAGAGAACCTCGGACAGGGGGCGAGTCACCCCTCCACTTT
>few|TRBJ1-5|TRBD1|12|TRBV20-1
CSARTGLQPQHF
TGCAGTGCACGGACAGGGCTTCAGCCCCAGCATTTT
>NA|TRBJ2-7|NA|15|TRBV7-2
CASSISSVHYYEQYF
TGTGCCAGCAGCATTAGTTCGGTACACTACTACGAGCAGTACTTC